These 18 T cell receptor beta chains were all obtained from the same sample, sequenced in a study of beta chain features in type 1 diabetes. Study-wide findings and caveats: All four CD4+ subsets from Type 1 diabetes patients carried moderately but significantly shorter TCRB CDR3s.

For these receptors, no antigen is known. TCRB transcripts that were expressed got sequenced, as all of the isolated RNA had been reverse transcribed. Some clones are missing from TCRdb's copy, which holds only in-frame ones; the method was immunoSEQ multiplex PCR. Of 200,000 to 300,000 clones listed, roughly 20% are singletons. Input material: naive CD4+ T cells from blood. The receptors stem from a woman aged 40 to 49 with type 1 diabetes.

The chain is built from TRBV25-1 and TRBJ2-3, with TRBD1 as a possible D gene (6 bases). Germline CDR1 MGHDK, CDR2 SYGVNS. This CDR3 has 13 amino acids. V was pared by 6 bases and J by 5 bases, with 12 bases between. Written as DNA, the CDR3 is TGTGCCAGCAGCAGGGGCGCAGGAGATACGCAGTATTTT. This translates into CASSRGAGDTQYF.

This clone was detected a few times. The chain combines TRBV5-5 with TRBJ2-1, with D uncertain. Germline lookup yields CDR1 SGHKS and CDR2 YYEKEE (reference sequence). CDR3 length: 15 amino acids. V was trimmed by 0 bases and J by 7 bases, leaving 14 bases between them. CDR3 amino acids: CASSLVKDGHNEQFF. The CDR3 nucleotides are TGTGCCAGCAGCTTGGTAAAGGATGGGCATAATGAGCAGTTCTTC.

The chain is built from TRBV7-3 and TRBJ2-1, with D perhaps matching TRBD1 (6 bases). The germline gives CDR1 SGHTA, CDR2 FQGTGA. Trimming removed 5 bases at V and 3 bases at J, with 11 bases between. This CDR3 region has 14 residues. In DNA, the CDR3 is TGTGCCAGCAGCCGTGGACAGAGCTACAATGAGCAGTTCTTC. The encoded protein is CASSRGQSYNEQFF.

The rearrangement uses TRBV9 and TRBJ1-2; 9 positions match TRBD1. Trimming cost V 3 bases and J 3 bases; bases outside gene matches: 3. The germline V gene encodes CDR1 SGDLS and CDR2 YYNGEE. The CDR3 has 14 residues. In nucleotides, the CDR3 is TGTGCCAGCAGCGGTGACAGGGGGGACTATGGCTACACCTTC. It is translated as CASSGDRGDYGYTF.

There are a few counts of this clone. The chain carries TRBV4-3 and TRBJ1-2; 7 nucleotides match TRBD1. The germline V gene encodes CDR1 LGHNA and CDR2 YSLEER. With V trimmed by 3 bases and J by 5 bases, 15 bases remained unmatched. The CDR3 is 17 residues long. This CDR3 is CASSQLVGQVQGYGYTF. The DNA of the CDR3 is TGCGCCAGCAGCCAGCTAGTCGGACAGGTTCAGGGGTATGGCTACACCTTC.

This chain uses TRBV19 with TRBJ1-5; weak D call: TRBD1 (5 bases). The CDR3 consists of 14 residues. V dropped 2 bases and J dropped 9 bases, with 14 bases sitting between them. The germline gives CDR1 LNHDA, CDR2 SQIVND (reference sequence). The CDR3 reads CASSIQTAGGPQHF. Written as DNA, the CDR3 is TGTGCCAGTAGTATACAGACAGCCGGGGGGCCCCAGCATTTT.

The V and J genes are TRBV6-5 and TRBJ1-6; D perhaps matches TRBD1 (6 bases). Germline assignment: CDR1 MNHEY and CDR2 SVGAGI. This CDR3 contains 14 residues. V was shortened by 0 bases and J by 13 bases, with 13 bases between the two germline ends. This CDR3 reads CASSYSRTANPLHF. The CDR3, as DNA: TGTGCCAGCAGTTACTCGAGGACAGCGAACCCCCTCCACTTT.

DNA of the CDR3: TGTGCCAGCAGCTTAGCGGACAGGGCCTACGAGCAGTACTTC. It yields the protein CASSLADRAYEQYF. The rearrangement joins TRBV7-8 to TRBJ2-7, with 8 nucleotides matching TRBD1. V shed 0 bases, J shed 2 bases, and the junction held 0 bases outside the gene matches. Germline V gene lookup returns CDR1 SGHVS and CDR2 FQNEAQ. CDR3 length: 14 amino acids.

Only a few counts were recorded for this clone. The chain recombines TRBV11-2 with TRBJ2-2; D ambiguous. CDR1 and CDR2 from the germline V gene are SGHAT and FQNNGV. The CDR3 is 12 amino acids. Trimming took 4 bases from V and 5 from J, leaving 5 bases between them. The CDR3 DNA follows: TGTGCCAGCAGCTCAATTACCGGGGAGCTGTTTTTT. Translating gives CASSSITGELFF.

This clone came up a few times. The chain carries TRBV2 and TRBJ2-7; no clear D gene. The CDR3 is 11 residues long. Looked up from germline, CDR1 is SNHLY and CDR2 is FYNNEI. Trimming took off 6 bases at V and 2 bases at J, with 5 bases between the two ends. In DNA, the CDR3 is TGTGCCAGCAGCGGAGCCTACGAGCAGTACTTC. Its protein product is CASSGAYEQYF. Combining the CDR3 with reference TRBV2 and TRBJ2-7 gives the whole variable domain EPEVTQTPSHQVTQMGQEVILRCVPISNHLYFYWYRQILGQKVEFLVSFYNNEISEKSEIFDDQFSVERPDGSNFTLKIRSTKLEDSAMYFCASSGAYEQYFGPGTRLTVT.

This clone was seen a few times. V usage is TRBV18 and J usage is TRBJ2-7, with D possibly being TRBD2 (6 bases). V shed 3 bases and J shed 6 bases, with 21 bases lying between them. Germline V gives CDR1 KGHSH, CDR2 LQKENI. There are 16 residues in the CDR3. The CDR3 bases are TGTGCCAGCTCACCCTACCTCGGTATGGCGGAGGGCGAGCAGTACTTC. Translation: CASSPYLGMAEGEQYF.

V usage is TRBV30 and J usage is TRBJ2-2, with 9 bases identical to TRBD2. Germline CDR1 GTSNPN, CDR2 SVGIG (reference sequence). The V segment lost 4 bases and the J segment 7 bases; nucleotides outside the gene matches: 7. The CDR3 sequence is 14 residues long. This CDR3 reads CAWMSTSGHGELFF. The CDR3, as DNA: TGTGCCTGGATGTCGACTAGCGGTCACGGGGAGCTGTTTTTT. The full variable domain, rest sourced from reference TRBV30 and TRBJ2-2, is SQTIHQWPATLVQPVGSPLSLECTVEGTSNPNLYWYRQAAGRGLQLLFYSVGIGQISSEVPQNLSASRPQDRQFILSSKKLLLSDSGFYLCAWMSTSGHGELFFGEGSRLTVL.

The CDR3 DNA sequence: TGTGCCAGCAGTTACTCCCCAAGCCGTTCCTATGGCTACACCTTC. Protein product: CASSYSPSRSYGYTF. The rearrangement uses TRBV6-5 and TRBJ1-2; no firm D call. The CDR3 runs to 15 residues. V shed 0 bases and J shed 4 bases, with 12 bases lying between them. From germline, CDR1 is MNHEY and CDR2 SVGAGI.

This clone was detected a few times. The V gene is TRBV7-3, the J gene TRBJ1-1; D unresolved. V was trimmed by 6 bases and J by 1 base, leaving 12 bases between them. The germline V gene has CDR1 SGHTA and CDR2 FQGTGA. The CDR3 sequence is 14 residues long. The CDR3 loop reads CASSSNSGNTEAFF. CDR3 DNA sequence: TGTGCCAGCAGTTCTAACTCAGGGAACACTGAAGCTTTCTTT.

J is TRBJ2-5 and V is TRBV7-2; D call uncertain. CDR3 length: 13 residues. The germline V gene has CDR1 SGHTA and CDR2 FQGNSA. V was trimmed by 3 bases and J by 5 bases, leaving 10 bases between them. The CDR3 region has the DNA TGTGCCAGCAGCTTTACAACCGGGGAGACCCAGTACTTC. This codes for CASSFTTGETQYF.

In this sample, this clone turned up a few times. This chain uses TRBV15 with TRBJ2-5; D is uncertain. In germline, CDR1 is LNHNV, CDR2 YYDKDF (reference sequence). CDR3 length: 12 residues. V lost 6 bases to trimming and J lost 4 bases, with 9 bases between them. The CDR3 DNA sequence: TGTGCCACCAGTGCGTACCTAGAGACCCAGTACTTC. Translating gives CATSAYLETQYF.

This chain uses TRBV4-1 with TRBJ2-3; 12 bases line up with TRBD2. CDR1 is MGHRA and CDR2 is YSYEKL in the germline V gene. The length of the CDR3 is 17 residues. V dropped 2 bases and J dropped 4; count of bases not matched to a gene: 7. The CDR3 DNA reads as TGCGCCAGCAGCCAATTGCTAGCGGGGGGGAGGGCAGATACGCAGTATTTT. It yields the protein CASSQLLAGGRADTQYF.

This chain uses TRBV19 with TRBJ1-2, with D tentatively TRBD1 (5 bases). CDR1 is LNHDA, CDR2 SQIVND, per germline (reference sequence). V was shortened by 4 bases and J by 6 bases, with 15 bases between the two germline ends. CDR3 size: 14 residues. The CDR3 nucleotides read TGTGCCAGTAGTAGACAGCTCCTGATTAATGGCTACACCTTC. It translates to CASSRQLLINGYTF.